This T cell receptor (beta chain) was captured in a study of T cells in Graves' hyperthyroidism and ophthalmopathy. Turning to the study itself: Peripheral blood was secured at the point of initial diagnosis, before any treatment. Study results and limitations: Classification by a 13 V-J model distinguished ophthalmopathy from stable hyperthyroidism. Most clonotypes that expanded in the thyroid above 0.001 also showed up in blood.

J was trimmed by 6 bases and V by 2 bases; bases with no gene match: 4. CDR3 length: 15 amino acids. Germline V gives CDR1 SGHRS, CDR2 YFSETQ. With regard to this clonotype: Its antigen is unidentified.

Amplified regions were TCR beta CDR3 sequences from RNA transcripts. The HTBI primer set was used in a first-round RT-PCR of the TCR CDR3. Each CDR3 protein is one row after TCRdb ran MiXCR on the multiplex PCR reads. This sample has 200,000 to 250,000 distinct CDR3 sequences, with about 17% found just once. This clonotype was obtained from a man aged 35 to 55 with Graves' hyperthyroidism. What was sequenced was blood. The chain joins TRBV5-1 to TRBJ1-6; 8 bases are a match to TRBD1. CDR3 amino acids: CASSFNDRGNSPLHF. The CDR3 coding sequence is TGCGCCAGCAGCTTTAATGACAGGGGTAATTCACCCCTCCACTTT.